This paragraph covers one T cell receptor (beta chain) sequence. This entry is derived from a study of shared clonotypes between healthy human individuals. CD45RO negativity and positive selection for CCR7 defined naive CD8 cells, a population that excluded terminally differentiated effector memory CD45RA+ cells. CDR3 size: 15 residues. V was pared by 5 bases and J by 0 bases, with 12 bases between. Germline V gene data show CDR1 as SEHNR and CDR2 as FQNEAQ (reference sequence). Original analysis: ImmunoSEQ gave junction-only sequences without quality scores, so filtering differed. This table comes from immunoSEQ multiplex PCR, and its TCRdb copy is limited to in-frame clones, with some not included. D and trimming were read from the DNA, whereas the V and J calls and clone size are those reported in that table. Seen here are under 1 million clones, 90% to 95% observed once, and the top ten hold approximately 25%.

The chain is built from TRBV7-9 and TRBJ2-3, with D unresolved. The TCR sequence derives from a man aged 30 to 45 in good health. Material for sequencing was naive CD8+ T cells sorted from blood. DNA of the CDR3: TGTGCCAGCAGCCCGTCGCGTGGTAGCACAGATACGCAGTATTTT. It encodes CASSPSRGSTDTQYF.